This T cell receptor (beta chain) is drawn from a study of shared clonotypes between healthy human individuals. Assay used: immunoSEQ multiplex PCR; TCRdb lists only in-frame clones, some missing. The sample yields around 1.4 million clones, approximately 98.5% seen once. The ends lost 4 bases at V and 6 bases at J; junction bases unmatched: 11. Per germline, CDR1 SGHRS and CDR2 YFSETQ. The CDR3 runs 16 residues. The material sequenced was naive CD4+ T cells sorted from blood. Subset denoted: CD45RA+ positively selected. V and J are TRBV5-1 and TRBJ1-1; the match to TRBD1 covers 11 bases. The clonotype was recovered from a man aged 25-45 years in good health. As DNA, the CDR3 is TGCGCCAGCAGCCCGCGGACAGGGGGCGAGATACCTGAAGCTTTCTTT. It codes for CASSPRTGGEIPEAFF.